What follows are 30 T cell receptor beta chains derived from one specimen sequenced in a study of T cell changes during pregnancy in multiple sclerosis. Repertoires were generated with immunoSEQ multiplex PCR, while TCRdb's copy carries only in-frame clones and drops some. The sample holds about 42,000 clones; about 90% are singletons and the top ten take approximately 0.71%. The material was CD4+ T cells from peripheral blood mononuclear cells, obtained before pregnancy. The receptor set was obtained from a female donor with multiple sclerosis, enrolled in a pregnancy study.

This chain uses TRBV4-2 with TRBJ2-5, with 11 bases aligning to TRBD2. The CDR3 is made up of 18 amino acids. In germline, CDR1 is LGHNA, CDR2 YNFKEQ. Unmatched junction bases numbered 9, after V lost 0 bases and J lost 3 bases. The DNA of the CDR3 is TGTGCCAGCAGCCAAGATGGGAATAGCGGGGGGGCAGAAGAGACCCAGTACTTC. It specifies CASSQDGNSGGAEETQYF.

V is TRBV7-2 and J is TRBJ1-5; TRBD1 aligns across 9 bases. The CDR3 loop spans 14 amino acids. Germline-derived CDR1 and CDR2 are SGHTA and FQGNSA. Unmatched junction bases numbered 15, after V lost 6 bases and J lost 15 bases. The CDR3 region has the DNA TGTGCCAGCAGTCCAACAGGGGGCATACGTTCTGGGCATTTT. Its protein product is CASSPTGGIRSGHF.

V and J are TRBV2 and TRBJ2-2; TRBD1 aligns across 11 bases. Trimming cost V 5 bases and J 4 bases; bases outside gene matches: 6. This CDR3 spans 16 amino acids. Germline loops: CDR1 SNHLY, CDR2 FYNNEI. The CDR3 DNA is TGTGCCAGCAGTCCGGGGACAGGGGGAGGCACCGGGGAGCTGTTTTTT. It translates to CASSPGTGGGTGELFF.

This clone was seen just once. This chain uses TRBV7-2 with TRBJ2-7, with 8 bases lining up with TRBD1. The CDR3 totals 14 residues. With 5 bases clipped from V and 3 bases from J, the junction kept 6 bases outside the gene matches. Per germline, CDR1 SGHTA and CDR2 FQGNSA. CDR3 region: CASSIDRGNYEQYF. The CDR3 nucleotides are TGTGCCAGCAGCATCGACAGGGGTAACTACGAGCAGTACTTC.

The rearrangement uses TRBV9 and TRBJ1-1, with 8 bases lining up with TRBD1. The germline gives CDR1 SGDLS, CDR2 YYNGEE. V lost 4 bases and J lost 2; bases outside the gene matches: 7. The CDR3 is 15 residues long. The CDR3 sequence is CASSPKTGVNTEAFF. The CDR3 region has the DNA TGTGCCAGCAGCCCCAAGACAGGGGTAAACACTGAAGCTTTCTTT.

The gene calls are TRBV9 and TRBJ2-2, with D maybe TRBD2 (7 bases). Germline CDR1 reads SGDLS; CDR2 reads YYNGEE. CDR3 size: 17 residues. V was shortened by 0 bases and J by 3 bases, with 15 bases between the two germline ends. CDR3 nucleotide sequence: TGTGCCAGCAGCGTAGTATCCGGGGGGCTGGACACCGGGGAGCTGTTTTTT. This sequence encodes CASSVVSGGLDTGELFF.

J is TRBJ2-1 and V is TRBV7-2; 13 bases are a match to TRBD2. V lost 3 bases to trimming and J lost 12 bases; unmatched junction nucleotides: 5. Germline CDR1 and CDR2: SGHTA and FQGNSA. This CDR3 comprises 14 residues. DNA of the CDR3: TGTGCCAGCAGCTTCGGGACTAGCGGGGCAGTGCAGTTCTTC. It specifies CASSFGTSGAVQFF.

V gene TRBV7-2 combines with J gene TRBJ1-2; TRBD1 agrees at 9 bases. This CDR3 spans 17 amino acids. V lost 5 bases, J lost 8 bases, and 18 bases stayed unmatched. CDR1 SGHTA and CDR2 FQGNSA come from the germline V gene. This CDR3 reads CASSLLLVQGALGGYTF. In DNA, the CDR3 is TGTGCCAGCAGCCTACTGCTCGTACAGGGGGCGCTTGGCGGCTACACCTTC.

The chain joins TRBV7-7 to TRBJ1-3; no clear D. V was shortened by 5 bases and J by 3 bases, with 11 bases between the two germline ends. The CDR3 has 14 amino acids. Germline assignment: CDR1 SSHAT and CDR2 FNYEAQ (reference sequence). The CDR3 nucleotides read TGTGCCAGCAGCCCTGGCAGTCTTGGAAACACCATATATTTT. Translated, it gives CASSPGSLGNTIYF.

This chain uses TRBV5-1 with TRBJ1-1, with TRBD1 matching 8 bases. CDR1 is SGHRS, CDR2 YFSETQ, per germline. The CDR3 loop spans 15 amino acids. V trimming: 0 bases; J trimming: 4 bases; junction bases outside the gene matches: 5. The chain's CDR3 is CASSLAQGAGTEAFF. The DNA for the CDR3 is TGCGCCAGCAGCTTGGCCCAGGGGGCGGGCACTGAAGCTTTCTTT.

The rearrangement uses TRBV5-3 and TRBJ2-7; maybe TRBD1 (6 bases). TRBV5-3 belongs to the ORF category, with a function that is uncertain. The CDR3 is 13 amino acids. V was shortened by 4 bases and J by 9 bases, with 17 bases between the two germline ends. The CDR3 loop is CARSNDRLAVQYF. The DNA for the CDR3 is TGTGCCAGAAGCAACGACAGGCTTGCAGTGCAGTACTTC.

The CDR3 DNA sequence: TGTGCCAGCAGCGTTGGGGGGATCTATGGCTACACCTTC. Translating it yields CASSVGGIYGYTF. V is TRBV9 and J is TRBJ1-2, with a tentative D call TRBD1 (5 bases). From germline, CDR1 is SGDLS and CDR2 YYNGEE. The CDR3 length is 13 residues. Deletions cut 2 bases from V and 4 bases from J, with 9 bases between. Combining the CDR3 with reference TRBV9 and TRBJ1-2 gives the whole variable domain DSGVTQTPKHLITATGQRVTLRCSPRSGDLSVYWYQQSLDQGLQFLIQYYNGEERAKGNILERFSAQQFPDLHSELNLSSLELGDSALYFCASSVGGIYGYTFGSGTRLTVV.

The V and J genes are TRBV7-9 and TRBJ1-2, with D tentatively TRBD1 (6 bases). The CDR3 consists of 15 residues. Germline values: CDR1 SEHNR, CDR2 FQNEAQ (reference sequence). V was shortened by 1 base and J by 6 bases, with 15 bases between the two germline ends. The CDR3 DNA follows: TGTGCCAGCAGCTTAGTATTGTCAGGGGTGAATGGCTACACCTTC. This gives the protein CASSLVLSGVNGYTF.

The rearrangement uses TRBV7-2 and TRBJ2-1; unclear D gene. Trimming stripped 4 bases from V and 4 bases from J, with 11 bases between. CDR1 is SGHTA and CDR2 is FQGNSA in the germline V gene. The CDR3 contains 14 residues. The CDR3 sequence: CASSSPVSYNEQFF. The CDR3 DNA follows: TGTGCCAGCAGCTCCCCGGTATCTTACAATGAGCAGTTCTTC.

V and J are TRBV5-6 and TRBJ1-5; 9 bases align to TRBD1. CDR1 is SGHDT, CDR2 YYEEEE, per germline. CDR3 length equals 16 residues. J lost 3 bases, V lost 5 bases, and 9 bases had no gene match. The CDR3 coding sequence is TGTGCCAGCAGTCAATGGGGACAGGGCCTCAATCAGCCCCAGCATTTT. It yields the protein CASSQWGQGLNQPQHF.

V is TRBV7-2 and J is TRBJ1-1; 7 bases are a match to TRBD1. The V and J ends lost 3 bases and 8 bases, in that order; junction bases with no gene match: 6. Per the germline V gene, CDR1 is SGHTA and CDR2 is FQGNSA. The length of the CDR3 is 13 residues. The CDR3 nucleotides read TGTGCCAGCAGCTTCCGGATGACAGGGGAAGCTTTCTTT. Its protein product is CASSFRMTGEAFF.

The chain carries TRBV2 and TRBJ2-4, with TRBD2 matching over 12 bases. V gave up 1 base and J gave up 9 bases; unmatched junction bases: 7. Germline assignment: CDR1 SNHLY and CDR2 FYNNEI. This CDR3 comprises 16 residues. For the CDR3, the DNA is TGTGCCAGCAGTGAAGAGGGACTAGCGGGCTGGGGCATTCAGTACTTC. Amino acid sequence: CASSEEGLAGWGIQYF.

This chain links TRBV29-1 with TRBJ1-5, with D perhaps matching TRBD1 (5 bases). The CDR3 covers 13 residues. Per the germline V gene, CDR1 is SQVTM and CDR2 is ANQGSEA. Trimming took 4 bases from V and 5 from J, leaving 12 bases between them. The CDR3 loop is CSVALDRYQPQHF. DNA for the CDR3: TGCAGCGTTGCTCTAGACAGATATCAGCCCCAGCATTTT.

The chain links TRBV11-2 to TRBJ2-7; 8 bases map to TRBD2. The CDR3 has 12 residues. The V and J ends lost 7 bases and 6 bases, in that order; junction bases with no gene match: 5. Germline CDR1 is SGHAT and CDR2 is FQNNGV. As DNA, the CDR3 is TGTGCCAGCACCTCGGGGGGGGGCGAGCAGTACTTC. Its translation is CASTSGGGEQYF.

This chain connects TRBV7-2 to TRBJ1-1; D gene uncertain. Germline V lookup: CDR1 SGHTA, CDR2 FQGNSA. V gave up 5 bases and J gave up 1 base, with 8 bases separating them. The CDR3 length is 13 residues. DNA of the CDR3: TGTGCCAGCAGCCCTTCGGGGAACACTGAAGCTTTCTTT. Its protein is CASSPSGNTEAFF.

In DNA, the CDR3 is TGTGCCATCAGGATGGGACAGGGGGGAAGAATCTACGAGCAGTACTTC. Amino acids: CAIRMGQGGRIYEQYF. The chain has TRBV10-3 and TRBJ2-7, with 11 positions matching TRBD1. The CDR3 runs to 16 residues. Germline V gives CDR1 ENHRY, CDR2 SYGVKD. V trimming: 6 bases; J trimming: 3 bases; junction bases outside the gene matches: 10.

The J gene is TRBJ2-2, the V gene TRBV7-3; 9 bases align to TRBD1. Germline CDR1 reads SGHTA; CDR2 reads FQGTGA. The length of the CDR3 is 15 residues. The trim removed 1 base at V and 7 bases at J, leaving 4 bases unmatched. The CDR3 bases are TGTGCCAGCAGCTTAAAAGGACAGGGGCACGGGGAGCTGTTTTTT. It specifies CASSLKGQGHGELFF.

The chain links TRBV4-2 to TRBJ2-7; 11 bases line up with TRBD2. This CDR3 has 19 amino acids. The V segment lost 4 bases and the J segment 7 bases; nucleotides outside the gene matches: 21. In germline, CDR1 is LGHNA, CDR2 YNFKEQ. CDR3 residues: CASSRITSGGLVGSLEQYF. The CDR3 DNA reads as TGTGCCAGCAGCCGAATTACTAGCGGGGGCCTCGTTGGGTCGCTGGAGCAGTACTTC.

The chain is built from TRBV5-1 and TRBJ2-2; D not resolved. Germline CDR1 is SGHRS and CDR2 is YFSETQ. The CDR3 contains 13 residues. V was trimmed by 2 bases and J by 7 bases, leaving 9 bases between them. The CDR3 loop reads CASSFGDIGELFF. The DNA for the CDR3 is TGCGCCAGCAGCTTCGGAGATATCGGGGAGCTGTTTTTT.

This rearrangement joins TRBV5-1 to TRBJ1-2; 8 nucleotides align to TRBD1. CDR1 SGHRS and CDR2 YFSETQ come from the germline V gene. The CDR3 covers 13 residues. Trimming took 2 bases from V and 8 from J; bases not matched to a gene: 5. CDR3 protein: CASSLRGQEGYTF. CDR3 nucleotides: TGCGCCAGCAGCTTAAGGGGACAGGAGGGCTACACCTTC. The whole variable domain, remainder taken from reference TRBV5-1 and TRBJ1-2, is KAGVTQTPRYLIKTRGQQVTLSCSPISGHRSVSWYQQTPGQGLQFLFEYFSETQRNKGNFPGRFSGRQFSNSRSEMNVSTLELGDSALYLCASSLRGQEGYTFGSGTRLTVV.

The CDR3 region has the DNA TGTGCCAGCAGTGAGGACAGGGGGTACTACGAGCAGTACTTC. Translated: CASSEDRGYYEQYF. This chain uses TRBV25-1 with TRBJ2-7; 10 bases match TRBD1. In germline, CDR1 is MGHDK, CDR2 SYGVNS. The J segment lost 3 bases and the V segment lost 3 bases, leaving 2 bases of the junction unmatched. CDR3 length: 14 amino acids.

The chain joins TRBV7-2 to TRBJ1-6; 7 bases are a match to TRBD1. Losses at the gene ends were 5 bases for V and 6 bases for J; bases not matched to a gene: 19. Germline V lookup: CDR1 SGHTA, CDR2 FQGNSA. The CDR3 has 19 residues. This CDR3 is CASSPPTGKFVMGNSPLHF. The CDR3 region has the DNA TGTGCCAGCAGCCCCCCGACAGGGAAGTTTGTTATGGGTAATTCACCCCTCCACTTT.

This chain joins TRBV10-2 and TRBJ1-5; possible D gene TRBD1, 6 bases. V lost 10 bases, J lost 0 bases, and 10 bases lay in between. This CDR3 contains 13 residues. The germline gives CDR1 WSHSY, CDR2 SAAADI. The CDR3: CATAGDSNQPQHF. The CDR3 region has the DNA TGCGCCACAGCAGGGGATAGCAATCAGCCCCAGCATTTT.

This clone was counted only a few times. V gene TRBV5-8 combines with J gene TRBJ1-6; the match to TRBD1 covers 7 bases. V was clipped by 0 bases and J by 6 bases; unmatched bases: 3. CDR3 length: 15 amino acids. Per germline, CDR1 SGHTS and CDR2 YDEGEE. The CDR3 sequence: CASSLEDRPNSPLHF. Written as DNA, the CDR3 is TGTGCCAGCAGCTTGGAGGACAGGCCTAATTCACCCCTCCACTTT.

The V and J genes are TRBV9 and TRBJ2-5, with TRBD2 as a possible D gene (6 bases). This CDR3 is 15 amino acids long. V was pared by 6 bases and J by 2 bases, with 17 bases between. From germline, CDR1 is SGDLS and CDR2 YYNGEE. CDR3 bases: TGTGCCAGCACCCGTAGAGAGCGGGCTCAAGAGACCCAGTACTTC. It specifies CASTRRERAQETQYF.